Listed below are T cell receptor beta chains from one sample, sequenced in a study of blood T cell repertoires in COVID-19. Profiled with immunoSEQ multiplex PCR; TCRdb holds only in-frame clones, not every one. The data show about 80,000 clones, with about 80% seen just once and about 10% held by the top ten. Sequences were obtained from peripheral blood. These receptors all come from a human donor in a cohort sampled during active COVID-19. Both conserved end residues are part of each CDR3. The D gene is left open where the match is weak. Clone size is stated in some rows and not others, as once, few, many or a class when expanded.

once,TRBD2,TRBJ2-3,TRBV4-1,CASSQGLAWTDTQYF,TGCGCCAGCAGCCAAGGACTAGCGTGGACAGATACGCAGTATTTT
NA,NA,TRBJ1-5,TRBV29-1,CSVEDREGQPQHF,TGCAGCGTTGAAGACAGGGAAGGGCAGCCCCAGCATTTT
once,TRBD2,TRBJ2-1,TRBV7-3,CASSALAGGRGNEQFF,TGTGCCAGCAGCGCATTAGCGGGAGGCCGGGGTAATGAGCAGTTCTTC
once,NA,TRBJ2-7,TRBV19,CASRREASAVYEQYF,TGTGCCAGTAGGAGAGAGGCTAGCGCGGTCTACGAGCAGTACTTC
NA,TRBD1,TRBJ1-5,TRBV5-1,CASSIGQGNQPQHF,TGCGCCAGCAGCATCGGACAGGGAAATCAGCCCCAGCATTTT
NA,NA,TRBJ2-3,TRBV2,CASRRRGRSTDTQYF,TGTGCCAGCAGAAGGCGGGGAAGGAGCACAGATACGCAGTATTTT
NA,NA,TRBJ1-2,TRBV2,CASSESQNYGYTF,TGTGCCAGCAGTGAAAGTCAGAACTATGGCTACACCTTC
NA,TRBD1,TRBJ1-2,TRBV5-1,CASSLEQGTGGITF,TGCGCCAGCAGCTTGGAGCAAGGGACAGGGGGGATCACCTTC
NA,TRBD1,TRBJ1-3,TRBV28,CATSRGQGRNTIYF,TGTGCCACCTCGAGGGGACAGGGACGAAACACCATATATTTT
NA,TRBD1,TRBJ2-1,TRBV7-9,CASSQTGGAVHEQFF,TGTGCCAGCAGCCAAACAGGGGGCGCAGTCCATGAGCAGTTCTTC
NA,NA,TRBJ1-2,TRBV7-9,CASSFQLNYGYTF,TGTGCCAGCAGCTTTCAACTGAACTATGGCTACACCTTC
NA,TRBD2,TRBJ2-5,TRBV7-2,CASSLTSGLQETQYF,TGTGCCAGCAGCTTGACTAGCGGACTCCAAGAGACCCAGTACTTC
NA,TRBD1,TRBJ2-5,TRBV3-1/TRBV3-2,CASSAGTGGGETQYF,TGTGCCAGCAGCGCCGGGACAGGGGGCGGGGAGACCCAGTACTTC
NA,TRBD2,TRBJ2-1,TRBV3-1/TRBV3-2,CASSLLAGRARDEQFF,TGTGCCAGCAGCCTCTTAGCCGGGAGGGCCAGGGATGAGCAGTTCTTC
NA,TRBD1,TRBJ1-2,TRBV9,CASSSGQGSGYGYTF,TGTGCCAGCAGCTCCGGACAGGGATCAGGGTATGGCTACACCTTC
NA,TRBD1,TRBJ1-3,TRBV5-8,CASSPTGGIGNTIYF,TGTGCCAGCAGCCCGACAGGGGGAATTGGAAACACCATATATTTT
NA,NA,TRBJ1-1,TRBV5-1,CASSLKQGGEAFF,TGCGCCAGCAGCTTAAAACAGGGCGGTGAAGCTTTCTTT
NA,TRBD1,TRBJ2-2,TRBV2,CASSGVRRGQGDTGELFF,TGTGCCAGCAGTGGGGTCAGGCGAGGGCAGGGGGACACCGGGGAGCTGTTTTTT
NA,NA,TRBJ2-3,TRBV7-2,CASSPTGRGTDTQYF,TGTGCCAGCAGCCCCACTGGGCGAGGGACAGATACGCAGTATTTT
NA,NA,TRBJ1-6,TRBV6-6,CASSYSRAPESSPLHF,TGTGCCAGCAGTTACTCGAGGGCCCCCGAGAGTTCACCCCTCCACTTT
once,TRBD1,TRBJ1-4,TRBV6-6,CASSLDRVATNEKLFF,TGTGCCAGCAGCTTGGACAGGGTGGCAACTAATGAAAAACTGTTTTTT
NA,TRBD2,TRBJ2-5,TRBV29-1,CSVVGTGGETQYF,TGCAGCGTTGTGGGGACGGGAGGAGAGACCCAGTACTTC
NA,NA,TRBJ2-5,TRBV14,CASSQDGLQETQYF,TGTGCCAGCAGCCAAGACGGACTCCAAGAGACCCAGTACTTC
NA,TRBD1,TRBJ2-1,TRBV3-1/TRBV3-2,CASSQGTGFGVGGNNEQFF,TGTGCCAGCAGCCAAGGGACAGGGTTTGGGGTGGGGGGCAACAATGAGCAGTTCTTC
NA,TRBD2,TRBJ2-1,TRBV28,CASKVSGILSYNEQFF,TGTGCCAGCAAGGTCAGCGGGATCCTCTCCTACAATGAGCAGTTCTTC
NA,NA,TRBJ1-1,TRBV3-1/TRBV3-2,CASSQGGRGLDTEAFF,TGTGCCAGCAGCCAAGGGGGGCGGGGGTTGGACACTGAAGCTTTCTTT
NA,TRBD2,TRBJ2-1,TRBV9,CASSPHQRESPYNEQFF,TGTGCCAGCAGCCCACATCAGCGGGAGAGCCCCTACAATGAGCAGTTCTTC
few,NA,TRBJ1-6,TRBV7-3,CASRRQNNSPLHF,TGTGCCAGCCGCCGACAGAATAATTCACCCCTCCACTTT
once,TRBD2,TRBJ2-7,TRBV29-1,CSANSRGASGRGYEQYF,TGCAGCGCTAACTCTCGTGGGGCAAGCGGGAGGGGGTACGAGCAGTACTTC
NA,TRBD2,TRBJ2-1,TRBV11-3,CASSLLFSGRGNNEQFF,TGTGCCAGCAGCTTGCTATTTAGCGGGAGAGGCAACAATGAGCAGTTCTTC
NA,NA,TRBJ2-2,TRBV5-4,CASSHWVIEGWGTGELFF,TGTGCCAGCAGCCACTGGGTGATCGAGGGTTGGGGCACCGGGGAGCTGTTTTTT
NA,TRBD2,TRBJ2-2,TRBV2,CASSGGGAGTGELFF,TGTGCCAGCAGTGGGGGAGGGGCCGGCACCGGGGAGCTGTTTTTT
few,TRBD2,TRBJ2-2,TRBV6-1,CASSELAGGTGELFF,TGTGCCAGCAGTGAACTAGCGGGGGGCACCGGGGAGCTGTTTTTT
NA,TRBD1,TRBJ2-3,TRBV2,CASNPPPRGPDTQYF,TGTGCCAGCAACCCGCCCCCCAGGGGGCCAGATACGCAGTATTTT
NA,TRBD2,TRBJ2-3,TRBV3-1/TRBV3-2,CASSQEGRASGTDTQYF,TGTGCCAGCAGCCAAGAAGGGAGGGCCTCAGGTACAGATACGCAGTATTTT
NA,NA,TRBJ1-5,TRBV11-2,CASSLGAGNNQPQHF,TGTGCCAGCAGCCTTGGGGCGGGGAACAATCAGCCCCAGCATTTT
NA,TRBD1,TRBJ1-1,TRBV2,CASKRAGGRGNTEAFF,TGTGCCAGCAAAAGGGCAGGGGGCAGGGGGAACACTGAAGCTTTCTTT
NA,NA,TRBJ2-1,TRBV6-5,CATETRDEQFF,TGTGCCACGGAGACCCGGGATGAGCAGTTCTTC
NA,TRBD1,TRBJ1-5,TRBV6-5,CASSLFFGTGDQPQHF,TGTGCCAGCAGTTTATTCTTCGGAACAGGGGATCAGCCCCAGCATTTT
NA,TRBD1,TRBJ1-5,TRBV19,CASSTPGQYYNQPQHF,TGTGCCAGTAGTACGCCGGGACAGTATTACAATCAGCCCCAGCATTTT
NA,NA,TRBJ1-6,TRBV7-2,CASSPGLNSPLHF,TGTGCCAGCAGTCCGGGATTGAATTCACCCCTCCACTTT
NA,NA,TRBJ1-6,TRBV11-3,CASSSSSYNSPLHF,TGTGCCAGCAGCTCGAGCTCCTATAATTCACCCCTCCACTTT
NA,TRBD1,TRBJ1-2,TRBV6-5,CASSSGTGIGYGYTF,TGTGCCAGCAGTTCCGGGACAGGGATCGGCTATGGCTACACCTTC
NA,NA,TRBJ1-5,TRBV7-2,CASSPQGGSNQPQHF,TGTGCCAGCAGCCCGCAGGGCGGAAGCAATCAGCCCCAGCATTTT
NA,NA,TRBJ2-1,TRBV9,CASSVGGGAYGNEQFF,TGTGCCAGCAGCGTAGGTGGGGGCGCCTATGGTAATGAGCAGTTCTTC
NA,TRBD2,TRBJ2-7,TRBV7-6,CASSLITSGSYEQYF,TGTGCCAGCAGCTTAATAACTAGCGGCTCCTACGAGCAGTACTTC
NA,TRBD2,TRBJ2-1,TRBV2,CASNKGLASGENEQFF,TGTGCCAGCAACAAGGGTTTGGCTAGCGGAGAGAATGAGCAGTTCTTC
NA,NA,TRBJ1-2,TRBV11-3,CASSFSVGRVYTF,TGTGCCAGCAGCTTTTCCGTGGGGAGGGTGTACACCTTC
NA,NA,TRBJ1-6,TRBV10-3,CAISEGGGSSPLHF,TGTGCCATCAGTGAAGGAGGAGGGTCATCACCCCTCCACTTT
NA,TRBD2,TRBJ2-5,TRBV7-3,CASSLNPAGGGQETQYF,TGTGCCAGCAGCTTAAACCCAGCGGGGGGGGGCCAAGAGACCCAGTACTTC
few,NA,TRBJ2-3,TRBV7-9,CASSLGRDSSGDTQYF,TGTGCCAGCAGCTTAGGACGGGACTCCTCCGGAGATACGCAGTATTTT
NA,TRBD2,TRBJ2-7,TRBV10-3,CAISENSGGAAGREQYF,TGTGCCATCAGTGAGAATAGCGGGGGGGCCGCCGGTCGTGAGCAGTACTTC
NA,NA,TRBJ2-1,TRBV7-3,CASSPSPRLGVNEQFF,TGTGCCAGCAGCCCATCCCCCCGGCTTGGAGTTAATGAGCAGTTCTTC
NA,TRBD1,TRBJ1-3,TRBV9,CASSVEQGARAGNTIYF,TGTGCCAGCAGCGTAGAACAGGGGGCACGTGCTGGAAACACCATATATTTT
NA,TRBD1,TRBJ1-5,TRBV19,CASSSGTGDYQPQHF,TGTGCCAGTAGCTCCGGGACAGGGGACTATCAGCCCCAGCATTTT
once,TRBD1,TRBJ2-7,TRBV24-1,CATSGPGQGNEQYF,TGTGCCACCAGTGGCCCGGGACAGGGGAACGAGCAGTACTTC
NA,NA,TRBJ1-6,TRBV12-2,CASRLARRTVAKGSPLHF,NA
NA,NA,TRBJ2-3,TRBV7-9,CASSSTTDTQYF,TGTGCCAGCAGCAGCACGACAGATACGCAGTATTTT
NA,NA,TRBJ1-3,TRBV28,CASRVGRDYGNTIYF,TGTGCCAGCCGGGTCGGCAGGGATTACGGAAACACCATATATTTT
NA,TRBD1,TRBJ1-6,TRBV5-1,CASSRDRGNSPLHF,TGCGCCAGCAGCCGGGACAGGGGAAATTCACCCCTCCACTTT